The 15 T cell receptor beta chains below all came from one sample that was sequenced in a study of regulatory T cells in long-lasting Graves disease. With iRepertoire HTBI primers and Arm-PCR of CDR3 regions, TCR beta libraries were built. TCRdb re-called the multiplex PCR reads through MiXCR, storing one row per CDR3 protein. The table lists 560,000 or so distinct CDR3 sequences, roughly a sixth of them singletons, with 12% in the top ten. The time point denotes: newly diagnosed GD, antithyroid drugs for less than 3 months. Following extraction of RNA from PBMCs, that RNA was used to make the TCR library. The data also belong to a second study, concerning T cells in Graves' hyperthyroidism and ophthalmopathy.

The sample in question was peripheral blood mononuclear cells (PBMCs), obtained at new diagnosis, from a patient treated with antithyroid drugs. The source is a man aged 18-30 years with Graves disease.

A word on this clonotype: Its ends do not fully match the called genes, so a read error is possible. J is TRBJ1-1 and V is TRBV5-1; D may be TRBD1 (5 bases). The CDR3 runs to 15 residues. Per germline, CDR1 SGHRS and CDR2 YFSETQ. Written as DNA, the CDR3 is TGTGCCAGCAGCCAAGATCAGGGCCGGGGCACTGAAGCTTTCTTT. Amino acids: CASSQDQGRGTEAFF. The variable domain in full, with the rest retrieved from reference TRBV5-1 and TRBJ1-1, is KAGVTQTPRYLIKTRGQQVTLSCSPISGHRSVSWYQQTPGQGLQFLFEYFSETQRNKGNFPGRFSGRQFSNSRSEMNVSTLELGDSALYLCASSQDQGRGTEAFFGQGTRLTVV.

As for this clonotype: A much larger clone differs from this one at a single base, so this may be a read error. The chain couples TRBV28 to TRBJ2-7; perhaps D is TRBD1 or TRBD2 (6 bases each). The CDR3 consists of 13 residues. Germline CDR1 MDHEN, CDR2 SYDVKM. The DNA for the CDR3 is TGTGCCAGCACCCGGACAGCGGACTACAAGCAGTACTTC. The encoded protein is CASTRTADYKQYF.

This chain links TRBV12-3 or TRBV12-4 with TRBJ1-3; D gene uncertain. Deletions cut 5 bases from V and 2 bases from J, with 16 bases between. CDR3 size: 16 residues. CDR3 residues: CASSKPLRMAGNTIYF. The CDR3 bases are TGTGCCAGCAGTAAACCCCTGCGGATGGCTGGAAACACCATATATTTT.

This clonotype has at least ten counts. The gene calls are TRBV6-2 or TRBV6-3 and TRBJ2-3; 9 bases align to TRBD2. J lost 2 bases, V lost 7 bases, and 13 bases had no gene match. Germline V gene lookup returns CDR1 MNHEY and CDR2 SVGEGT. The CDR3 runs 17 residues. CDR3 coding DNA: TGTGCCAGCAACCCTTTCGGGGCTAGCGGGACCACAGATACGCAGTATTTT. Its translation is CASNPFGASGTTDTQYF.

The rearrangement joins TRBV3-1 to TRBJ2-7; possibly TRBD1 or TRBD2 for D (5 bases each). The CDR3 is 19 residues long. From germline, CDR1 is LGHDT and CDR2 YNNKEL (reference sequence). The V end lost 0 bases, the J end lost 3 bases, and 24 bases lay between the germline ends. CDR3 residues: CASSQDRPRRGGEYYEQYF. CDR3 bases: TGTGCCAGCAGCCAAGATCGACCACGCCGGGGCGGAGAGTACTACGAGCAGTACTTC.

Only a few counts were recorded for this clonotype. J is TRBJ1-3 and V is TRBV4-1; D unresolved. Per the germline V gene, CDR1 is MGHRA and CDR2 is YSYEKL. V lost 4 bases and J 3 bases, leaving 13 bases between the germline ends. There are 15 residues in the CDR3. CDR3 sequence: CASSLIGYSGNTIYF. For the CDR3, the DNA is TGCGCCAGCAGCCTTATAGGCTATAGTGGAAACACCATATATTTT.

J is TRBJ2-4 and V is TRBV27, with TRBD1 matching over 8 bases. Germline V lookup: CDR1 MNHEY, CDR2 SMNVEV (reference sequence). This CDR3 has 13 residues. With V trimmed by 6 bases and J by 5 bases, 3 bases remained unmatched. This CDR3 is CASSRGPQNIQYF. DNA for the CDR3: TGTGCCAGCAGCAGGGGGCCGCAAAACATTCAGTACTTC.

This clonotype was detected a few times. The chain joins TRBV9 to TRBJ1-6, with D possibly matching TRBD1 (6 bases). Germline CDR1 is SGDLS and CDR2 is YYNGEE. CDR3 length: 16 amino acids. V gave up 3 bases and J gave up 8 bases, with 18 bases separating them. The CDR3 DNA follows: TGTGCCAGCAGCGGGCCTCCGACAGGTCACCATTCACCCCTCCACTTT. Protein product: CASSGPPTGHHSPLHF.

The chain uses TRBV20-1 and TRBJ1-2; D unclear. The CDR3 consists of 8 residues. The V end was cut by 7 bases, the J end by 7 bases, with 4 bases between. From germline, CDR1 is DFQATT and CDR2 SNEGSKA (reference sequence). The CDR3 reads CSGVGYTF. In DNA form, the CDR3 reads TGCAGTGGCGTTGGCTACACCTTC.

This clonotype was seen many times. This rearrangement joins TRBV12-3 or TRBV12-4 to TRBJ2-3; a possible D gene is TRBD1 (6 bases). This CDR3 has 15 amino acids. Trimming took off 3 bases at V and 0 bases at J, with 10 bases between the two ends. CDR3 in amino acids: CASSLMGASTDTQYF. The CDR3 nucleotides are TGTGCCAGCAGTTTGATGGGGGCTAGCACAGATACGCAGTATTTT.

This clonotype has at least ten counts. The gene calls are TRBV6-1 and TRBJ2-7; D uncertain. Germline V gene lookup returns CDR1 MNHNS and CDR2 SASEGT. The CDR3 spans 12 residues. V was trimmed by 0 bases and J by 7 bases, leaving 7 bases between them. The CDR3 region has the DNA TGTGCCAGCAGTGAAGCCGTTGAGGAGCAGTACTTC. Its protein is CASSEAVEEQYF.

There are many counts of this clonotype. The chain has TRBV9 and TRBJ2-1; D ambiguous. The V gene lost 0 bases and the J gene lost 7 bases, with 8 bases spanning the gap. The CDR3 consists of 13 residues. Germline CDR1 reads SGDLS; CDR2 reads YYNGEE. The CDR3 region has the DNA TGTGCCAGCAGCGTAGGCCCCAAGAATGAGCAGTTCTTC. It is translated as CASSVGPKNEQFF.

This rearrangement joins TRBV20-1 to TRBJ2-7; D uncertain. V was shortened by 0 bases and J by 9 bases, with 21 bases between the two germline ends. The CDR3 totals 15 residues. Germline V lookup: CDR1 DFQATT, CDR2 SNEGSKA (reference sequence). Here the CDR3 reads CSARERLHSSLGQYF. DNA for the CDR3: TGCAGTGCTAGAGAGAGGTTACACTCCTCCCTCGGGCAGTACTTC.

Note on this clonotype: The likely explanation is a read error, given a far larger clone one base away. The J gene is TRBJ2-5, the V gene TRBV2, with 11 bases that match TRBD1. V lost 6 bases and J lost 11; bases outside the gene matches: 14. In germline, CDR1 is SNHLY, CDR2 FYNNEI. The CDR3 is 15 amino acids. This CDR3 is CASRGDRGFSNEQYF. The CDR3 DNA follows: TGTGCCAGCAGAGGGGACAGGGGGTTCTCCAATGAGCAGTACTTC. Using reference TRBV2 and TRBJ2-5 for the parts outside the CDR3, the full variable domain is EPEVTQTPSHQVTQMGQEVILRCVPISNHLYFYWYRQILGQKVEFLVSFYNNEISEKSEIFDDQFSVERPDGSNFTLKIRSTKLEDSAMYFCASRGDRGFSNEQYFGPGTRLLVL.

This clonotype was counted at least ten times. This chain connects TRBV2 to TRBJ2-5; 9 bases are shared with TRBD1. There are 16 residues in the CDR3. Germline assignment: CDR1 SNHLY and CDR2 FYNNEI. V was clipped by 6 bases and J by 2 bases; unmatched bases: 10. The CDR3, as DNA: TGTGCCAGCAGGAGTTGGACAGGGGTTTTTCAAGAGACCCAGTACTTC. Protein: CASRSWTGVFQETQYF.